What follows describes a single T cell receptor beta chain. Its specificity is unknown. The primer mix had 60 Vbeta and 13 Jbeta primers. Profiling relied on immunoSEQ multiplex PCR, and the TCRdb table lists in-frame clones only, not all of them. The table shows 150,000 to 200,000 clones, with 70% to 85% occurring only once. With V trimmed by 6 bases and J by 0 bases, 2 bases remained unmatched. Germline CDR1 is SQVTM and CDR2 is ANQGSEA. This CDR3 has 14 residues. These data belong to a study of cytomegalovirus exposure and HLA in healthy donors. Study-level points and caveats: The sole available immune exposure information was CMV serostatus.

The chain employs TRBV29-1 and TRBJ2-2; 9 nucleotides match TRBD1. The specimen was PBMCs. This TCR came from a man aged 35 to 55 in good health and CMV-seropositive. CDR3 DNA: TGCAGCGTCGGGACAGGGACGAACACCGGGGAGCTGTTTTTT. Its protein is CSVGTGTNTGELFF.